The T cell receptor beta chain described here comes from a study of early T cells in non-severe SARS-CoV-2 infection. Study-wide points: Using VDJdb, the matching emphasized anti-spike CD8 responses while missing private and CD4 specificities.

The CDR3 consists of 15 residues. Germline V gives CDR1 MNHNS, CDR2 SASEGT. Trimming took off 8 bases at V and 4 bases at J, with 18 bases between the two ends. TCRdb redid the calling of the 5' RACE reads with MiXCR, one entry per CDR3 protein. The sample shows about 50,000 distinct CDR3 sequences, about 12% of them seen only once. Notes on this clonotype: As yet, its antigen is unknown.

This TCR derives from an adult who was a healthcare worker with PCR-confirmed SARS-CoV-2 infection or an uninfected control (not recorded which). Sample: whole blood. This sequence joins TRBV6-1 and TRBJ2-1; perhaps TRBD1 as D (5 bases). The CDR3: CASGGRQGIYNEQFF. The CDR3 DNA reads TGTGCCAGCGGTGGGCGGCAGGGCATTTACAATGAGCAGTTCTTC.